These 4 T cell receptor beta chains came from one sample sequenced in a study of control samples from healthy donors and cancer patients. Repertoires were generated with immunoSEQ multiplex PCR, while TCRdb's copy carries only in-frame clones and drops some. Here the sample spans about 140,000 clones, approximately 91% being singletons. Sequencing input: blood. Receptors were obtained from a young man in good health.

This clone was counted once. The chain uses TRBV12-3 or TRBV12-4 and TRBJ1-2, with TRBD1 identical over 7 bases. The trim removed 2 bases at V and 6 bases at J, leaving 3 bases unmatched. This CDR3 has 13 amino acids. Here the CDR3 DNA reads TGTGCCAGCAGTTTAATCAGGGGGAATGGCTACACCTTC. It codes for CASSLIRGNGYTF.

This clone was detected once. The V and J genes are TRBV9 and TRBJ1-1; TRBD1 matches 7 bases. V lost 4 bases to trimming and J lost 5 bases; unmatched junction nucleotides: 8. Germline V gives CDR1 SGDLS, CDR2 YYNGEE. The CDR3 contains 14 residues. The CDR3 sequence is CASSPRQGWTEAFF. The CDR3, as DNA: TGTGCCAGCAGCCCCCGACAGGGATGGACTGAAGCTTTCTTT.

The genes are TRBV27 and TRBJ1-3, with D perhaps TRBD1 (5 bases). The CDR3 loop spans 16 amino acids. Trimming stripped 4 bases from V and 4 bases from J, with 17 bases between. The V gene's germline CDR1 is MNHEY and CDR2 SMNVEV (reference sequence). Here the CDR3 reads CASSSNLGTAGNTIYF. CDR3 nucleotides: TGTGCCAGCAGTTCAAACCTAGGGACGGCGGGAAACACCATATATTTT.

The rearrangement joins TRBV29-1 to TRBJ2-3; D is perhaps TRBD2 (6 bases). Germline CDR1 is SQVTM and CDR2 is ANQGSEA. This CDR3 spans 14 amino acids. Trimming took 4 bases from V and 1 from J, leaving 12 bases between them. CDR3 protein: CSVVLWGGTDTQYF. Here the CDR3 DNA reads TGCAGCGTTGTCCTCTGGGGGGGCACAGATACGCAGTATTTT.